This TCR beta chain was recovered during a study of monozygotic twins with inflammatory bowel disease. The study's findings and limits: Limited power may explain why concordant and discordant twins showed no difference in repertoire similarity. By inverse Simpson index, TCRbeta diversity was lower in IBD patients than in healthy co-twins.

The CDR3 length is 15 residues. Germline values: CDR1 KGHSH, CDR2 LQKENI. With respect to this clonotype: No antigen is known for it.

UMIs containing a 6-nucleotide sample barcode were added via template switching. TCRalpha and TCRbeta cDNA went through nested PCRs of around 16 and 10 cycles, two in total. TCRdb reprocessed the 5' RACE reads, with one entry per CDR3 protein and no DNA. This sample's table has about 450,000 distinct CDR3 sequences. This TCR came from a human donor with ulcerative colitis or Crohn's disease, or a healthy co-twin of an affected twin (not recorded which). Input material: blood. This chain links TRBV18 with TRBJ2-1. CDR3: CASSLAAGAGNEQFF. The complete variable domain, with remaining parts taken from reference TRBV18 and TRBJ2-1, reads NAGVMQNPRHLVRRRGQEARLRCSPMKGHSHVYWYRQLPEEGLKFMVYLQKENIIDESGMPKERFSAEFPKEGPSILRIQQVVRGDSAAYFCASSLAAGAGNEQFFGPGTRLTVL.